Listed below are T cell receptor beta chains from one sample, sequenced in a study of T cells in Graves' hyperthyroidism and ophthalmopathy. From the multiplex PCR reads, TCRdb called clonotypes with MiXCR, one entry per CDR3 protein. The sample contains a few hundred thousand distinct CDR3 sequences, around a sixth of which appear only once. Sequencing used blood. The receptor set was obtained from a woman between 40 and 50 years old with Graves' ophthalmopathy. Each CDR3 is given with its conserved first and last residue. A D gene is named only where the DNA matches it firmly. The size field is filled for only some rows; it gives once, few, many or a size class.

v_gene: TRBV20-1
d_gene: -
abundance: -
j_gene: TRBJ2-2
CDR3aa: CSARELGANTGELFF
CDR3nt: TGCAGTGCCAGAGAGCTGGGGGCGAACACCGGGGAGCTGTTTTTT

v_gene: TRBV11-1
d_gene: TRBD1
abundance: -
j_gene: TRBJ1-5
CDR3aa: CASSLALQGASNQPQHF
CDR3nt: TGTGCCAGCAGCTTAGCCCTACAGGGGGCAAGCAATCAGCCCCAGCATTTT

v_gene: TRBV12-3/TRBV12-4
d_gene: -
abundance: many
j_gene: TRBJ2-6
CDR3aa: CASTRAGAGANVLTF
CDR3nt: TGTGCCAGTACACGGGCCGGGGCTGGGGCCAACGTCCTGACTTTC

v_gene: TRBV6-5
d_gene: -
abundance: many
j_gene: TRBJ1-2
CDR3aa: CASSLGRVHYGYTF
CDR3nt: TGTGCCAGCAGTTTGGGGAGGGTTCACTATGGCTACACCTTC

v_gene: TRBV6-1
d_gene: -
abundance: many
j_gene: TRBJ1-2
CDR3aa: CAIRRLYGYTF
CDR3nt: TGTGCCATCCGGCGGTTATATGGCTACACCTTC

v_gene: TRBV7-8
d_gene: -
abundance: many
j_gene: TRBJ2-2
CDR3aa: CASSRVGNTGELFF
CDR3nt: TGTGCCAGCAGCCGGGTAGGGAACACCGGGGAGCTGTTTTTT

v_gene: TRBV20-1
d_gene: -
abundance: -
j_gene: TRBJ2-5
CDR3aa: CSANGPPGETQYF
CDR3nt: TGCAGTGCAAACGGGCCACCTGGTGAGACCCAGTACTTC

v_gene: TRBV29-1
d_gene: -
abundance: many
j_gene: TRBJ1-2
CDR3aa: CSVEDALFRVEWRGYTF
CDR3nt: TGCAGCGTTGAAGATGCCCTTTTTCGGGTTGAGTGGAGAGGCTACACCTTC

v_gene: TRBV5-4
d_gene: -
abundance: -
j_gene: TRBJ2-5
CDR3aa: CASSYRQVQETQYF
CDR3nt: TGTGCCAGCAGCTACCGACAGGTCCAAGAGACCCAGTACTTC

v_gene: TRBV19
d_gene: TRBD2
abundance: -
j_gene: TRBJ2-2
CDR3aa: CASSISGTNTGELFF
CDR3nt: TGTGCCAGTAGTATCAGCGGGACGAACACCGGGGAGCTGTTTTTT

v_gene: TRBV5-1
d_gene: -
abundance: many
j_gene: TRBJ2-7
CDR3aa: CASSNRTENYEQYF
CDR3nt: TGCGCCAGCTCTAACAGGACAGAGAACTACGAGCAGTACTTC

v_gene: TRBV20-1
d_gene: TRBD2
abundance: -
j_gene: TRBJ2-7
CDR3aa: CSASSPSGEQYF
CDR3nt: TGCAGTGCTAGTAGTCCTAGCGGCGAGCAGTACTTC

v_gene: TRBV20-1
d_gene: TRBD1
abundance: many
j_gene: TRBJ2-2
CDR3aa: CSAPTGARGELFF
CDR3nt: TGCAGTGCCCCGACAGGGGCAAGGGGAGAGCTGTTTTTT

v_gene: TRBV12-3/TRBV12-4
d_gene: -
abundance: many
j_gene: TRBJ2-7
CDR3aa: CASSSRGREQYF
CDR3nt: TGTGCCAGCAGTTCACGGGGGCGCGAGCAGTACTTC

v_gene: TRBV20-1
d_gene: TRBD2
abundance: many
j_gene: TRBJ2-7
CDR3aa: CSATALAEVYEQYF
CDR3nt: TGCAGTGCCACCGCCCTAGCGGAGGTCTACGAGCAGTACTTC

v_gene: TRBV12-3/TRBV12-4
d_gene: -
abundance: many
j_gene: TRBJ2-7
CDR3aa: CASRPRGLGEQYF
CDR3nt: TGTGCCAGCAGACCCCGGGGACTGGGGGAGCAGTACTTC

v_gene: TRBV6-5
d_gene: -
abundance: -
j_gene: TRBJ2-7
CDR3aa: CAISYSPGPSSYEQYF
CDR3nt: TGTGCCATCAGTTACTCGCCGGGACCTAGCTCCTACGAGCAGTACTTC

v_gene: TRBV6-1
d_gene: -
abundance: few
j_gene: TRBJ2-7
CDR3aa: CASTPTFQSYEQYF
CDR3nt: TGTGCCAGCACTCCGACATTCCAGTCCTACGAGCAGTACTTC

v_gene: TRBV6-2/TRBV6-3
d_gene: TRBD1
abundance: -
j_gene: TRBJ1-5
CDR3aa: CASLKGGAGQPQHF
CDR3nt: TGTGCCAGCCTAAAAGGGGGCGCCGGGCAGCCCCAGCATTTT

v_gene: TRBV6-5
d_gene: -
abundance: many
j_gene: TRBJ1-1
CDR3aa: CASIRRGGEAFF
CDR3nt: TGTGCCAGCATCCGCCGGGGGGGTGAAGCTTTCTTT